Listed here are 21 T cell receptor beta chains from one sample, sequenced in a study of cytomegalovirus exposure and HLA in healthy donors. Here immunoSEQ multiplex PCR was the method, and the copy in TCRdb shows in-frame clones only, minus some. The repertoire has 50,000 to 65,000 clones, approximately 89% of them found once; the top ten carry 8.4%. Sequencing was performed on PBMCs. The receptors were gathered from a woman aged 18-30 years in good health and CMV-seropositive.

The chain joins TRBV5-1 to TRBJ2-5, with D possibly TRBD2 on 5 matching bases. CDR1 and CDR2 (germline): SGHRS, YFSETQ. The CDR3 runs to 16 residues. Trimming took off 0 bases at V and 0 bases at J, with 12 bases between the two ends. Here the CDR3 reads CASSLGLTWYQETQYF. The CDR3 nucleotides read TGCGCCAGCAGCTTGGGACTAACCTGGTACCAAGAGACCCAGTACTTC.

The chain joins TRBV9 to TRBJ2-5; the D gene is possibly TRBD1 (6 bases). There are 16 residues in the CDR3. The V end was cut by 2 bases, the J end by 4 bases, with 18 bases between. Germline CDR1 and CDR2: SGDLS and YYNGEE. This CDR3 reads CASSVDPGVSRETQYF. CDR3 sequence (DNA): TGTGCCAGCAGCGTCGACCCAGGGGTATCTCGAGAGACCCAGTACTTC. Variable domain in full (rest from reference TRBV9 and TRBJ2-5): DSGVTQTPKHLITATGQRVTLRCSPRSGDLSVYWYQQSLDQGLQFLIQYYNGEERAKGNILERFSAQQFPDLHSELNLSSLELGDSALYFCASSVDPGVSRETQYFGPGTRLLVL.

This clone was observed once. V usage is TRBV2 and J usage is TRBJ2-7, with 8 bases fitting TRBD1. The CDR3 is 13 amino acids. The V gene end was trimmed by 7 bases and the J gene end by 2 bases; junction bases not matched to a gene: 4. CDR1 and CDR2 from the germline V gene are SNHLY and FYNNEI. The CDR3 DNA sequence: TGTGCCAGCAAGGACAGGGAAACCTACGAGCAGTACTTC. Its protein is CASKDRETYEQYF.

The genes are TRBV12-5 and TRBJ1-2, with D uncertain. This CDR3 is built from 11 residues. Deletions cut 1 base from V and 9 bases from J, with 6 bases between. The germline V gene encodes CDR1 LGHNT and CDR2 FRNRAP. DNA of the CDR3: TGTGCTAGTGGTTTGGCCCAGAGCTACACCTTC. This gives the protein CASGLAQSYTF. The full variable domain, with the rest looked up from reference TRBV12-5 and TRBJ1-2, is DARVTQTPRHKVTEMGQEVTMRCQPILGHNTVFWYRQTMMQGLELLAYFRNRAPLDDSGMPKDRFSAEMPDATLATLKIQPSEPRDSAVYFCASGLAQSYTFGSGTRLTVV.

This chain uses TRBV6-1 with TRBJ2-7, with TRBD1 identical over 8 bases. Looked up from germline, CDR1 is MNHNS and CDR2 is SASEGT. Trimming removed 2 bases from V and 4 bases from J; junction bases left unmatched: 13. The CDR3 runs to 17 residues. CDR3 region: CASSEFGDRPGIYEQYF. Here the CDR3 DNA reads TGTGCCAGCAGTGAATTCGGGGACAGGCCGGGGATTTACGAGCAGTACTTC.

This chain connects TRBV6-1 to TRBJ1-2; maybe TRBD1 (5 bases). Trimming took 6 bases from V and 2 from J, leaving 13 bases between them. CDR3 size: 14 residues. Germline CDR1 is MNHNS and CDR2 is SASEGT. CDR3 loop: CASRPSTVNYGYTF. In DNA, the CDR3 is TGTGCCAGCAGACCTTCGACAGTGAACTATGGCTACACCTTC.

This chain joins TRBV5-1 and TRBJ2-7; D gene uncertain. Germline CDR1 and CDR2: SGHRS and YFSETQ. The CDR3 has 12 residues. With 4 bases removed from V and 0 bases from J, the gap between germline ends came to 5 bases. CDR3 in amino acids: CASSRNSYEQYF. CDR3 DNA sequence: TGCGCCAGCAGCCGTAACTCCTACGAGCAGTACTTC.

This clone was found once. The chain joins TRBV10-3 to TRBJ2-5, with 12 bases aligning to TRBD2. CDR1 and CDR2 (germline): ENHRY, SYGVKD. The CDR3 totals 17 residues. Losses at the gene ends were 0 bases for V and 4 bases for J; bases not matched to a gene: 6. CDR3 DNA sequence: TGTGCCATCAGTGAGTCTGGACTAGCGGGGTGGGGAGAGACCCAGTACTTC. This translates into CAISESGLAGWGETQYF.

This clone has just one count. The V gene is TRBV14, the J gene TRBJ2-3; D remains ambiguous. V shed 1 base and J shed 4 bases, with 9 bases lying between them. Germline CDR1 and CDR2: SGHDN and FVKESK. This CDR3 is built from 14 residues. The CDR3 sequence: CASSQAWRPDTQYF. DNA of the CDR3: TGTGCCAGCAGCCAAGCTTGGCGGCCAGATACGCAGTATTTT. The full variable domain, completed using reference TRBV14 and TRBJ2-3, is EAGVTQFPSHSVIEKGQTVTLRCDPISGHDNLYWYRRVMGKEIKFLLHFVKESKQDESGMPNNRFLAERTGGTYSTLKVQPAELEDSGVYFCASSQAWRPDTQYFGPGTRLTVL.

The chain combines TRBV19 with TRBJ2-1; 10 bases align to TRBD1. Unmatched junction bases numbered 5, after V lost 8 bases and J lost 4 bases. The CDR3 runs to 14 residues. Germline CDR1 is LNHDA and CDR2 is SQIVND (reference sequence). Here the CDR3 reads CASQDRGPYNEQFF. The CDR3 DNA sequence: TGTGCCAGTCAAGACAGGGGGCCATACAATGAGCAGTTCTTC.

As DNA, the CDR3 is TGTGCCATCAGTGAGAGCGAATACGAGCAGTACTTC. Translating it yields CAISESEYEQYF. V is TRBV10-3 and J is TRBJ2-7; D is unresolved. The CDR3 spans 12 residues. Trimming removed 2 bases from V and 4 bases from J, with 6 bases in between. The germline CDR1 and CDR2 sequences are ENHRY and SYGVKD.

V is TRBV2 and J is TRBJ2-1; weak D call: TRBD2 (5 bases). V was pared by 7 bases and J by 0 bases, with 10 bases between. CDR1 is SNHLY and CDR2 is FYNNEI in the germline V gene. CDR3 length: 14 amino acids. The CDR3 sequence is CASNRGSSYNEQFF. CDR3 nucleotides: TGTGCCAGCAATCGGGGAAGCTCCTACAATGAGCAGTTCTTC. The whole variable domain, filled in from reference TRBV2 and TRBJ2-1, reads EPEVTQTPSHQVTQMGQEVILRCVPISNHLYFYWYRQILGQKVEFLVSFYNNEISEKSEIFDDQFSVERPDGSNFTLKIRSTKLEDSAMYFCASNRGSSYNEQFFGPGTRLTVL.

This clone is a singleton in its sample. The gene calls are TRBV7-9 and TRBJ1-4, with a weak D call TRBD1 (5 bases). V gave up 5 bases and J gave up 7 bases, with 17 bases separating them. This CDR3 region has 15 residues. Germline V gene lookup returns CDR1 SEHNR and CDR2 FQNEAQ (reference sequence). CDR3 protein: CASSPGPRGGEKLFF. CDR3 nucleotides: TGTGCCAGCAGCCCCGGCCCCCGGGGGGGTGAAAAACTGTTTTTT.

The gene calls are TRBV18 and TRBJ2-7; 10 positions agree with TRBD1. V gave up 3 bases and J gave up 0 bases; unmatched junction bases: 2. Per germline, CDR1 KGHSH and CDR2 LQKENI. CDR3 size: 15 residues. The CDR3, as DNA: TGTGCCAGCTCACCTGGACAGGGGGGCTCCTACGAGCAGTACTTC. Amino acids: CASSPGQGGSYEQYF.

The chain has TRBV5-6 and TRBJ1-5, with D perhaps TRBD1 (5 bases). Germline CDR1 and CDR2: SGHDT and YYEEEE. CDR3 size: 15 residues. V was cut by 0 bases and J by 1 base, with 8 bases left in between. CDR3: CASSLAAGSNQPQHF. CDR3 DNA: TGTGCCAGCAGCTTGGCGGCAGGGAGCAATCAGCCCCAGCATTTT.

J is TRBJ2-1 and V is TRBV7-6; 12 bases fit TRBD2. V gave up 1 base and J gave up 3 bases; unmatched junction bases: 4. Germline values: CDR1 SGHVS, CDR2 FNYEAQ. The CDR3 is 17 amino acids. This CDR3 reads CASSLETSGGRYNEQFF. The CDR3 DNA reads TGTGCCAGCAGCTTAGAGACTAGCGGGGGACGCTACAATGAGCAGTTCTTC.

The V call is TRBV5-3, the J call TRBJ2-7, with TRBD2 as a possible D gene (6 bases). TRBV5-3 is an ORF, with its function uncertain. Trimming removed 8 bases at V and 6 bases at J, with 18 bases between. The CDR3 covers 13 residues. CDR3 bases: TGTGCCAGTCTAGGGGTCCGGGGGTCCGAGCAGTACTTC. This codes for CASLGVRGSEQYF.

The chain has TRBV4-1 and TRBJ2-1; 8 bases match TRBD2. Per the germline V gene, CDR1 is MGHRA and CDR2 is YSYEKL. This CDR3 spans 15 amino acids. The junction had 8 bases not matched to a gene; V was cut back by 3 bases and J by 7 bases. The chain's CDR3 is CASSHPTAGENEQFF. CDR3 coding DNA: TGCGCCAGCAGCCACCCCACAGCGGGGGAAAATGAGCAGTTCTTC.

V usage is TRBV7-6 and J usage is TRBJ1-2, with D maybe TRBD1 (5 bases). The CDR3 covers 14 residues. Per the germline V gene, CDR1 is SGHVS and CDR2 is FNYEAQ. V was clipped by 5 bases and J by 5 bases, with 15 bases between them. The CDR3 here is CASSQRQLWYGYTF. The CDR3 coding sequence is TGTGCCAGCAGCCAAAGACAGTTATGGTATGGCTACACCTTC.

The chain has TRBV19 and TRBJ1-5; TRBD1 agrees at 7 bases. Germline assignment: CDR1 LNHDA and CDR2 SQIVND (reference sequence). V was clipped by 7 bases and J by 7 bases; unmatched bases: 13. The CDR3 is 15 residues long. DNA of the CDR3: TGTGCCAGTACCACTTCGGGACAGAGGAGGCAGCCCCAGCATTTT. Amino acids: CASTTSGQRRQPQHF. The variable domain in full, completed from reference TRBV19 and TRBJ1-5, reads DGGITQSPKYLFRKEGQNVTLSCEQNLNHDAMYWYRQDPGQGLRLIYYSQIVNDFQKGDIAEGYSVSREKKESFPLTVTSAQKNPTAFYLCASTTSGQRRQPQHFGDGTRLSIL.

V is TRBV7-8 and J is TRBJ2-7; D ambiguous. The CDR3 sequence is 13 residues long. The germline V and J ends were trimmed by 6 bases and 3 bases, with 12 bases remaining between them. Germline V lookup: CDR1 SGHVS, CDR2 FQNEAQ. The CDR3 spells CASSLRTDYEQYF. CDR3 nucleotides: TGTGCCAGCAGTTTAAGAACAGACTACGAGCAGTACTTC.